This entry describes one T cell receptor (beta chain). The target antigen is unknown. Per germline, CDR1 MNHEY and CDR2 SVGAGI. Trimming removed 6 bases at V and 1 base at J, with 10 bases between. The CDR3 totals 15 residues. This sample was included in a study of persistence of HIV-infected CD4 T cells. Study-wide points: TCRbeta richness was lower in CMV- and Gag-responding cells than in anti-CD3/anti-CD28-responding cells.

The libraries were made with immunoSEQ version 4 in survey mode. This table comes from immunoSEQ multiplex PCR, and its TCRdb copy is limited to in-frame clones, with some not included. This table holds some 58,000 clones, 65% to 80% found once. An overlapping HIV-1 Gag peptide pool stimulated these cells at roughly 1 ug/peptide/mL. CD40L-negative CD69-negative CD45RO-high memory CD4+ T cells were sorted as populations depleted of antigen-responding cells. Adults with HIV-1 started suppressive ART while chronically infected. The rearrangement uses TRBV6-5 and TRBJ1-6; no reliable D call. This receptor was identified in an adult man with HIV who was CMV-seropositive. Sample: CD4+ T cells sorted from PBMCs after 18-hour stimulation, taken from a patient who received antiretroviral therapy. The CDR3 bases are TGTGCCAGCAGCCCGGGAAGGTCCTATAATTCACCCCTCCACTTT. Translating gives CASSPGRSYNSPLHF.